This TCR beta chain was sequenced for a study of technical replicates of blood from a handful of donors. Germline trimming cut 2 bases from V and 10 bases from J; bases unmatched to any gene: 9. The CDR3 covers 14 residues. In germline, CDR1 is MDHEN, CDR2 SYDVKM. Clones were sequenced by immunoSEQ multiplex PCR, and TCRdb holds only the in-frame ones, with some missing. This table has tens of thousands of clones, roughly 93% appearing once. The sample was T cells isolated from PBMCs. The TCR sequence derives from a human donor in good health. The chain employs TRBV28 and TRBJ1-1; TRBD1 matches 8 bases. The CDR3 DNA reads as TGTGCCAGCAGTTTACGGGACAGGCCGTTTTTAGCTTTCTTT. Residues: CASSLRDRPFLAFF.